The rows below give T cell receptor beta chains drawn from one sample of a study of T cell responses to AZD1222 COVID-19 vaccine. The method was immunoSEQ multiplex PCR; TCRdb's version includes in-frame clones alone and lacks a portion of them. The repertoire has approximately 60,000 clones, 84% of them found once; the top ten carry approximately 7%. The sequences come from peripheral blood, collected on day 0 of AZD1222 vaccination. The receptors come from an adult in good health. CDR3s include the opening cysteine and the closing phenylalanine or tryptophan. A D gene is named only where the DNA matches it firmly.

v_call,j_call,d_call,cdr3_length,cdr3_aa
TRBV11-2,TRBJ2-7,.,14,CASRRPGQVYEQYF
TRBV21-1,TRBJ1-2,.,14,CASSPGLGGCGYTF
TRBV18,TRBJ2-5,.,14,CASYPGRIQETQYF
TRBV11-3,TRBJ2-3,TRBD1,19,CASSRRTGQGTISTDTQYF
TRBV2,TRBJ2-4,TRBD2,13,CASSAASGDIQYF
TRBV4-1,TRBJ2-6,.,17,CASSARGLLTGANVLTF
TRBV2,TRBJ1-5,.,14,CASTKGGSNQPQHF
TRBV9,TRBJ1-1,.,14,CASSVEGTGTEAFF
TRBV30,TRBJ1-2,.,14,CAWSPRGMEGGYTF
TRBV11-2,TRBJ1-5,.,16,CASSSGGVFGDQPQHF
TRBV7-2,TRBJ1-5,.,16,CASSLEVQFGNQPQHF
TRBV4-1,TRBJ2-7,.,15,CASSQRLDRPYEQYF
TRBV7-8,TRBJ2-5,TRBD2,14,CASRTSGRGETQYF
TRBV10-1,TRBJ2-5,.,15,CASSLGTPGRETQYF
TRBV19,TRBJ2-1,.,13,CASSMSSPNEQFF
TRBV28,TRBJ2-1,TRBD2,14,CASRPGLAGNEQFF
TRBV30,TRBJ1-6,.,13,CAWSVHRDSPLHF
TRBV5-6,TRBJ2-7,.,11,CASSTRQTQYF
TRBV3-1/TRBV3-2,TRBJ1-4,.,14,CASSPPVTNEKLFF
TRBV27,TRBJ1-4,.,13,CASSFQPNEKLFF
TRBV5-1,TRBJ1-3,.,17,CASSLVGPRISGNTIYF
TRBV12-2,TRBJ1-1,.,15,CASRSWDRAPGEAFF
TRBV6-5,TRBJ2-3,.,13,CASSYTPADTQYF
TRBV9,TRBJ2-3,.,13,CASSVADWDTQYF
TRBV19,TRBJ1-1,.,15,CASSILGDLNTEAFF
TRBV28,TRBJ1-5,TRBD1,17,CASSPAQGARGNQPQHF
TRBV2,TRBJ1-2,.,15,CASSEEPAPNYGYTF
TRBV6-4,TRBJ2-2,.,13,CASRGQYTGELFF
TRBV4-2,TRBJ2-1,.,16,CASSQEGAGLDNEQFF
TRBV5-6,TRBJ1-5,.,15,CASSTVGLSNQPQHF
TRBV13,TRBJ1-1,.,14,CASSLGGGDTEAFF
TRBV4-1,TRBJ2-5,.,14,CASSPDSAQETQYF
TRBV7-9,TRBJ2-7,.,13,CASGRGVHYEQYF
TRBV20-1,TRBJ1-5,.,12,CSASGPQGSQHF
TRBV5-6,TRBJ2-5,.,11,CASSLEKTQYF
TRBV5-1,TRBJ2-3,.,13,CASSLDSTDTQYF
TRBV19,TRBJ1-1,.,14,CASTPILRGTEAFF
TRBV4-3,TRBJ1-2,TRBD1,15,CASSPGDRRFYGYTF
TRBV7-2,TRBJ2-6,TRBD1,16,CASSPRTGSGANVLTF
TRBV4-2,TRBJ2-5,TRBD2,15,CASSLRSGVGETQYF
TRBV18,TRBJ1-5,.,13,CASSPGDSKPQHF
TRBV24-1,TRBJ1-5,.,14,CATSDLTAEEPQHF